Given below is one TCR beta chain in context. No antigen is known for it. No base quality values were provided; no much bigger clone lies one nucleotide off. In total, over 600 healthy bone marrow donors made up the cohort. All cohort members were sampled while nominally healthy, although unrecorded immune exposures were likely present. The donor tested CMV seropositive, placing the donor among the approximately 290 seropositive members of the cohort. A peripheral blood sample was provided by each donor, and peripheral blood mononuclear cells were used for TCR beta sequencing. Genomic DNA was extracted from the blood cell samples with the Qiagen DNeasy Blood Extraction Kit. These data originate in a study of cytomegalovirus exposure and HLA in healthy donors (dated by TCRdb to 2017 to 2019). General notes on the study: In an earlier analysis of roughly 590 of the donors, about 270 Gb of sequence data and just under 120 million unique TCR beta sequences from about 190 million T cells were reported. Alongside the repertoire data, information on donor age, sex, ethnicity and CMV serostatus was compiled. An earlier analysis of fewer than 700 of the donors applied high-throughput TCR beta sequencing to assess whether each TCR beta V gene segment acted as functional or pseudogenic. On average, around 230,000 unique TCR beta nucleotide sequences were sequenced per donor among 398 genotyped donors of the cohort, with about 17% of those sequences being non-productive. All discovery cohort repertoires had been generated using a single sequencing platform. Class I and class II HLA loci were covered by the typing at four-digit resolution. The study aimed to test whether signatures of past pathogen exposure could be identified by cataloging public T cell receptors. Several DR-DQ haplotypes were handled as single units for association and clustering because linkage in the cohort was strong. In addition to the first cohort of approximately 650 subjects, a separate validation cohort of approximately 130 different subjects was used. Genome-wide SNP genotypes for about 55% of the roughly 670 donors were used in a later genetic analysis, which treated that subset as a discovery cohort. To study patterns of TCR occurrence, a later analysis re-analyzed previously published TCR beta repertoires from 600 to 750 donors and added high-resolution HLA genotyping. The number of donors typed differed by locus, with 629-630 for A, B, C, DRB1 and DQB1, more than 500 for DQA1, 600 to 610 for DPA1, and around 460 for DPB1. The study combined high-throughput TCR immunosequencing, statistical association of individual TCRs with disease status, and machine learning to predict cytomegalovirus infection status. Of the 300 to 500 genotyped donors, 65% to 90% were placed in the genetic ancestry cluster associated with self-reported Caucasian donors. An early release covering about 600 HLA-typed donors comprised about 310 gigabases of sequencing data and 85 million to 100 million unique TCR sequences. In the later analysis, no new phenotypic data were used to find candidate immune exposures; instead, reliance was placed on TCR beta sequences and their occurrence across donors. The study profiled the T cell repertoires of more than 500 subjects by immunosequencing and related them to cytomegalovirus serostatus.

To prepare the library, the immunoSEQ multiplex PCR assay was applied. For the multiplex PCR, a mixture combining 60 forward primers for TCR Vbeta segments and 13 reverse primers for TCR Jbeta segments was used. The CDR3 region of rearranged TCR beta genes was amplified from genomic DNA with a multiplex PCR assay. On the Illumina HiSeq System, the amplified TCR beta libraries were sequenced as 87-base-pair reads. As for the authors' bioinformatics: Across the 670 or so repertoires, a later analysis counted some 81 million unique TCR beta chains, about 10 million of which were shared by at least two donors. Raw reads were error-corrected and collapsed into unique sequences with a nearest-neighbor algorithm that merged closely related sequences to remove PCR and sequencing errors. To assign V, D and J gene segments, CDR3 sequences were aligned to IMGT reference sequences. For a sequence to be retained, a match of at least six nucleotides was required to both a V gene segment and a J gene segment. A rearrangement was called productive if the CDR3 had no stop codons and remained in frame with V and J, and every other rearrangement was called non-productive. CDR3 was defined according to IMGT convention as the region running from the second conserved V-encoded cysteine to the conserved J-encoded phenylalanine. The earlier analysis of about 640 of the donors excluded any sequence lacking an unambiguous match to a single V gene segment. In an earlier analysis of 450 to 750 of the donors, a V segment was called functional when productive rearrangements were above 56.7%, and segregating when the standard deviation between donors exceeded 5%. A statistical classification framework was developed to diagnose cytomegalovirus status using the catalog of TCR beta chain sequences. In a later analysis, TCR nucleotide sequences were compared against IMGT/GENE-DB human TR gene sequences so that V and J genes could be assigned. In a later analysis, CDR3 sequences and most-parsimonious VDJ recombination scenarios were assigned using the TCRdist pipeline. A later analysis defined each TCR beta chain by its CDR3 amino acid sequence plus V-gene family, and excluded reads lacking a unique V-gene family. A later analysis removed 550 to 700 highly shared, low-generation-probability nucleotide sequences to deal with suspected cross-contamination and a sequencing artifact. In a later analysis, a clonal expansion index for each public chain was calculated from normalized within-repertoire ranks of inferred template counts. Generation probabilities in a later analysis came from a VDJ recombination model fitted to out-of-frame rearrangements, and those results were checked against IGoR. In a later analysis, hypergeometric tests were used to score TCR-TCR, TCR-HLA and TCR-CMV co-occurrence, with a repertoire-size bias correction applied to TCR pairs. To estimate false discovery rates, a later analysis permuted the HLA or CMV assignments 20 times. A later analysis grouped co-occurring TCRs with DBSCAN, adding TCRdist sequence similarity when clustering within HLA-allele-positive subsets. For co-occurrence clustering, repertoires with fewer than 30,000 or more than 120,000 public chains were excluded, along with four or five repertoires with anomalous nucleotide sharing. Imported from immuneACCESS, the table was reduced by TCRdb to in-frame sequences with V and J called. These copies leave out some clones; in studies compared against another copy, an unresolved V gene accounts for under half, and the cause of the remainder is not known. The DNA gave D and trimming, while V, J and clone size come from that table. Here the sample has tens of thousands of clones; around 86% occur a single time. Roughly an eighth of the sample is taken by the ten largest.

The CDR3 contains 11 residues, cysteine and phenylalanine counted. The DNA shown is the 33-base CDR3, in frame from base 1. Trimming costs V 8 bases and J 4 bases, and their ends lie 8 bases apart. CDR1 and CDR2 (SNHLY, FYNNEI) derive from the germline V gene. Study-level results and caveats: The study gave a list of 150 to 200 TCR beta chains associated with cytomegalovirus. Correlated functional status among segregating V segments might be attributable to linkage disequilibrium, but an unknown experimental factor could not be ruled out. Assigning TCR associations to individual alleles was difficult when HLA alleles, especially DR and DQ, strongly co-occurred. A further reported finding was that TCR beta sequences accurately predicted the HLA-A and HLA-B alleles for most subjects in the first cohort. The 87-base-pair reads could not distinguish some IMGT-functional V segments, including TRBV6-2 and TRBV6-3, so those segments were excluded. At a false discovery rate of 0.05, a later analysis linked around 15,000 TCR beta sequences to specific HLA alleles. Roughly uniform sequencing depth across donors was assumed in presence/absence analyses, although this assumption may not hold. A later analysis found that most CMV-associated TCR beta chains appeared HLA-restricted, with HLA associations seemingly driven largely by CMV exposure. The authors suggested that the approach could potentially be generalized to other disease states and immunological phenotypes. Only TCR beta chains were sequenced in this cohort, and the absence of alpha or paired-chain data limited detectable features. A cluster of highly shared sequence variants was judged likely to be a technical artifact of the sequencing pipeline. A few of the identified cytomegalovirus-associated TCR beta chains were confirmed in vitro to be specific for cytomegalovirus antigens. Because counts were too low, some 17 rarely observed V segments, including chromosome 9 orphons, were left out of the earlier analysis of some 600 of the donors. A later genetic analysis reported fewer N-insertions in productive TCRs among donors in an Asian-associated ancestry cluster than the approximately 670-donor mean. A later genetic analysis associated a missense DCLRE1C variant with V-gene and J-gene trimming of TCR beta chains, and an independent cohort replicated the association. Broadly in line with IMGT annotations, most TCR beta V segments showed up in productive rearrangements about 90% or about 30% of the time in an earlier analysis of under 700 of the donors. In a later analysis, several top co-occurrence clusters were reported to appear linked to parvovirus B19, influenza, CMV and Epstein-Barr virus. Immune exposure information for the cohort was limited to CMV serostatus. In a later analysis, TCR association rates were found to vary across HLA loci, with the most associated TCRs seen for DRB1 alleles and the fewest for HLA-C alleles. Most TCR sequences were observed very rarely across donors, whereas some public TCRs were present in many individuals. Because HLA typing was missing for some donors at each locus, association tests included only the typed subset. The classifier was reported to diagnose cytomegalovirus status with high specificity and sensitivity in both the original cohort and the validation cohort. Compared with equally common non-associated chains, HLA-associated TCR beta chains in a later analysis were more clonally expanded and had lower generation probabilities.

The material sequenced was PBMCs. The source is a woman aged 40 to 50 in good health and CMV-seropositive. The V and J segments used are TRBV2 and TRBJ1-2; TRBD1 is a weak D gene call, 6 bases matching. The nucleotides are TGTGCCAGCGGGGGCCGCTATGGCTACACCTTC. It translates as CASGGRYGYTF.